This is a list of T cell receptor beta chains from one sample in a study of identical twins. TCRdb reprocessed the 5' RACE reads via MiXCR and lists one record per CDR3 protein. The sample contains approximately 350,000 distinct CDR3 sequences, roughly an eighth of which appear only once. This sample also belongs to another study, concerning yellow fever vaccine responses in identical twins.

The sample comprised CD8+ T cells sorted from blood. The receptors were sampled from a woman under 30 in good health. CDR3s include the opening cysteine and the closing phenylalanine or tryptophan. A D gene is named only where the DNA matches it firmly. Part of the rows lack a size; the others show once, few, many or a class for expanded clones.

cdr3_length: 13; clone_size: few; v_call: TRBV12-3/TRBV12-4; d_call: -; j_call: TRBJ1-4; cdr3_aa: CASSLALGGKLFF; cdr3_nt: TGTGCCAGCAGTTTAGCGCTGGGTGGTAAACTGTTTTTT
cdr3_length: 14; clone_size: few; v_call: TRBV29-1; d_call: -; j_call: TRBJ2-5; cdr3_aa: CSGRVAPYQETQYF; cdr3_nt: TGCAGCGGGCGGGTAGCGCCCTACCAAGAGACCCAGTACTTC
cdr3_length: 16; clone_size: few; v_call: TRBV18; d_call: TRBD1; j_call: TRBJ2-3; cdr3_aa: CASSQYGTGETDTQYF; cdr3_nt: TGTGCCAGCTCCCAATACGGGACAGGGGAAACAGATACGCAGTATTTT
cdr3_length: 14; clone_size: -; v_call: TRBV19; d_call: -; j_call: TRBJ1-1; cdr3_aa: CASSTTGAEPEAFF; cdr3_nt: TGTGCCAGTAGTACTACGGGAGCAGAGCCTGAAGCTTTCTTT
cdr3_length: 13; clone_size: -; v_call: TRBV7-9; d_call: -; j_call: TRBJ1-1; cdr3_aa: CASSLSLGTEAFF; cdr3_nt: TGTGCCAGCAGCTTATCGCTAGGAACTGAAGCTTTCTTT
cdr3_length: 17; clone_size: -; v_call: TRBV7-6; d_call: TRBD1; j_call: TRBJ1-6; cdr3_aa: CASSSLARGQGNSPLHF; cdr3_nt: TGTGCCAGCAGCTCACTCGCGCGGGGACAGGGGAATTCACCCCTCCACTTT
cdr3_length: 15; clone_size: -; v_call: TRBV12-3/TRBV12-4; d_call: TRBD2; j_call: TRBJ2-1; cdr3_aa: CASNTGLAANNEQFF; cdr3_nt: TGTGCCAGCAACACCGGACTAGCGGCCAACAATGAGCAGTTCTTC
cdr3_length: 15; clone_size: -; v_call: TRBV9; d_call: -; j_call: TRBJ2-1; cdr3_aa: CASSASGVPYNEQFF; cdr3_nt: TGTGCCAGCAGCGCGTCTGGGGTCCCCTACAATGAGCAGTTCTTC
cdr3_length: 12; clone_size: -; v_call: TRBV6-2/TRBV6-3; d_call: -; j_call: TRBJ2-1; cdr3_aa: CASSNQGREQFF; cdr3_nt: TGTGCCAGCAGTAACCAGGGTCGCGAGCAGTTCTTC
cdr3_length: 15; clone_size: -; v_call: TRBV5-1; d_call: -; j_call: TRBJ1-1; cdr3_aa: CASSLDSGVNTEAFF; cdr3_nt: TGCGCCAGCAGCTTGGATTCAGGGGTTAACACTGAAGCTTTCTTT
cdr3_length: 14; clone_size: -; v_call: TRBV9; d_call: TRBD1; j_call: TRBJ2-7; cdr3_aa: CASNPRDRSYEQYF; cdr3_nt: TGTGCCAGCAACCCCAGGGACAGATCCTACGAGCAGTACTTC
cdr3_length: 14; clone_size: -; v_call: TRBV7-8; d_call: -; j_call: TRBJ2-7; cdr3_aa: CASSDRDTIYEQYF; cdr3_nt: TGTGCCAGCAGCGACCGGGACACAATCTACGAGCAGTACTTC
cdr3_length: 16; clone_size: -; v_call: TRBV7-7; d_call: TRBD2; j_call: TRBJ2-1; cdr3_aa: CASSLSTWGGDNEQFF; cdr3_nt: TGTGCCAGCAGCTTATCTACGTGGGGGGGTGACAATGAGCAGTTCTTC
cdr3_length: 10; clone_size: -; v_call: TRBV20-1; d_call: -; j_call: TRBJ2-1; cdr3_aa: CSARGVQQFF; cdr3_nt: TGCAGTGCTAGGGGGGTCCAGCAGTTCTTC
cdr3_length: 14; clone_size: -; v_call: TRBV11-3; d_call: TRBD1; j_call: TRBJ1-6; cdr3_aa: CASSRTGSNSPLHF; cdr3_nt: TGTGCCAGCAGCCGGACAGGGAGTAATTCACCCCTCCACTTT
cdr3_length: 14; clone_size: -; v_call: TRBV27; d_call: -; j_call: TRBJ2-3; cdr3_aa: CASDGGPGTDTQYF; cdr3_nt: TGTGCCAGCGATGGGGGTCCCGGCACAGATACGCAGTATTTT
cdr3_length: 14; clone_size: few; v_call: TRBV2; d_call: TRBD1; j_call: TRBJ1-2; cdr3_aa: CASSPGQGTHGYTF; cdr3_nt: TGTGCCAGCAGTCCAGGACAGGGAACGCATGGCTACACCTTC
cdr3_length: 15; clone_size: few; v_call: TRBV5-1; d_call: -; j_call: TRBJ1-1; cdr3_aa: CASSLDTTLNTEAFF; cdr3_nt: TGCGCCAGCAGCTTGGACACGACCCTGAACACTGAAGCTTTCTTT
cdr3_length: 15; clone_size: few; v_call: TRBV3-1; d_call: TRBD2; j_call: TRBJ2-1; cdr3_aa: CASSQTPGRDNEQFF; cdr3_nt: TGTGCCAGCAGCCAAACGCCCGGGAGGGACAATGAGCAGTTCTTC
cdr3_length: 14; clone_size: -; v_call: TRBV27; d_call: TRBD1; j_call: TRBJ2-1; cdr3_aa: CASPLGGNYNEQFF; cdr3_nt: TGTGCCAGCCCTCTAGGGGGCAACTACAATGAGCAGTTCTTC
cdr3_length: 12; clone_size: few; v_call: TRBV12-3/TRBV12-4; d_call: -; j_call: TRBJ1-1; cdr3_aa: CAIDNQGTEAFF; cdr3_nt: TGTGCCATCGATAACCAAGGCACTGAAGCTTTCTTT
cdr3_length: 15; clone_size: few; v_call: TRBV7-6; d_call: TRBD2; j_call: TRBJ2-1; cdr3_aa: CASSLDWGGYNEQFF; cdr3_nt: TGTGCCAGCAGCTTAGATTGGGGGGGGTACAATGAGCAGTTCTTC
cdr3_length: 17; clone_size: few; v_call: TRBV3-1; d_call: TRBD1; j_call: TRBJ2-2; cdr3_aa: CASSQVWQGAFNGELFF; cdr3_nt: TGTGCCAGCAGCCAAGTTTGGCAGGGGGCTTTTAACGGGGAGCTGTTTTTT
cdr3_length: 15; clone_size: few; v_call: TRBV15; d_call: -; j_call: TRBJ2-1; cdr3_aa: CATSRDLTRFNEQFF; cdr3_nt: TGTGCCACCAGCAGGGACCTAACTAGATTCAATGAGCAGTTCTTC
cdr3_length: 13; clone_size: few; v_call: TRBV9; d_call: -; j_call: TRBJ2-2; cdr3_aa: CASSVAFGGELFF; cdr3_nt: TGTGCCAGCAGCGTAGCTTTTGGCGGGGAGCTGTTTTTT
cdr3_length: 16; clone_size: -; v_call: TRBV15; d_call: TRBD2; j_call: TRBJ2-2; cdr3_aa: CATSRKSGSTTGELFF; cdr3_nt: TGTGCCACCAGCAGGAAGAGCGGGAGTACCACCGGGGAGCTGTTTTTT
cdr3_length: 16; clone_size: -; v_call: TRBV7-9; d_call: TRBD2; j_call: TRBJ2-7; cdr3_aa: CASSLGTSGSRYEQYF; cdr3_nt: TGTGCCAGCAGCTTGGGGACTAGCGGGAGTAGGTACGAGCAGTACTTC
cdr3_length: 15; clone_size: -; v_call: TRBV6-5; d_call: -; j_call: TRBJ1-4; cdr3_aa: CASSYGSEYLEKLFF; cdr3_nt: TGTGCCAGCAGTTACGGGTCGGAGTATCTTGAAAAACTGTTTTTT
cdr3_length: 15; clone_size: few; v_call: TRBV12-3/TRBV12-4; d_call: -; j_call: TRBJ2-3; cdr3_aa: CASSFNSLNTDTQYF; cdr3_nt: TGTGCCAGCAGTTTTAATAGTCTGAACACAGATACGCAGTATTTT
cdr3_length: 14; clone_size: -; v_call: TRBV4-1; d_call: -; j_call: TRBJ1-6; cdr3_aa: CASNPRVDNSPLHF; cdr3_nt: TGCGCCAGCAACCCGAGGGTAGATAATTCACCCCTCCACTTT
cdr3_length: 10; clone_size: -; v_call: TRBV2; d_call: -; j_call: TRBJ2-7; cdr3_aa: CASIADEQYF; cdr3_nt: TGTGCCAGCATAGCCGACGAGCAGTACTTC
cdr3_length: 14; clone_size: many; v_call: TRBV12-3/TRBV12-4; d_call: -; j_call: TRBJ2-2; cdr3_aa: CASSWAGETGELFF; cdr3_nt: TGTGCCAGCAGTTGGGCGGGTGAAACCGGGGAGCTGTTTTTT
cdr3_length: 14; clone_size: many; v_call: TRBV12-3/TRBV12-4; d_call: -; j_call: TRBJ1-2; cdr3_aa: CASSLPGSLYGYTF; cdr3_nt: TGTGCCAGCAGTTTACCGGGGTCCCTTTATGGCTACACCTTC
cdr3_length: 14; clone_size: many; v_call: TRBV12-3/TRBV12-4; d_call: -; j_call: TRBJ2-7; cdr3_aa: CASSYTGSSYEQYF; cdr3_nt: TGTGCCAGCAGTTATACGGGGAGCTCCTACGAGCAGTACTTC
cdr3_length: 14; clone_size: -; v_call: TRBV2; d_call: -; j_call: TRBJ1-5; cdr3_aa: CASSELEGNQPQHF; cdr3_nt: TGTGCCAGCAGTGAATTGGAGGGGAATCAGCCCCAGCATTTT
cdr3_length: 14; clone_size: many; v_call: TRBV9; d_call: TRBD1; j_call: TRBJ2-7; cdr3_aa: CASSPRDRGYEQYF; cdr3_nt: TGTGCCAGCAGCCCCCGGGACAGGGGCTACGAGCAGTACTTC
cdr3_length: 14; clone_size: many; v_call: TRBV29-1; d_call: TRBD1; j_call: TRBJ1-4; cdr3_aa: CSVVKGAGSEKLFF; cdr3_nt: TGCAGCGTTGTTAAGGGGGCTGGGAGTGAAAAACTGTTTTTT
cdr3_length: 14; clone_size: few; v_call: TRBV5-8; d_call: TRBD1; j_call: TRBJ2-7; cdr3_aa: CASAGTGNSYEQYF; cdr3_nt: TGTGCCAGCGCCGGGACAGGAAACTCCTACGAGCAGTACTTC
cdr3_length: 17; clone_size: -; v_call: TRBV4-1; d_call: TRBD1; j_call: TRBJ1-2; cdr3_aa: CASSQSGTGGSSYGYTF; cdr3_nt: TGCGCCAGCAGCCAATCCGGGACAGGGGGATCTAGCTATGGCTACACCTTC
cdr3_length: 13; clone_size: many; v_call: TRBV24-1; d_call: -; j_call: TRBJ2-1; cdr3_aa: CATSDSWDNEQFF; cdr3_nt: TGTGCCACCAGTGATAGTTGGGACAATGAGCAGTTCTTC
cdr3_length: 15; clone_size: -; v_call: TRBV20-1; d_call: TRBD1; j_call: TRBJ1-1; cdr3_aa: CSARAPGGFNTEAFF; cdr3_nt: TGCAGTGCTAGAGCCCCAGGGGGCTTTAACACTGAAGCTTTCTTT
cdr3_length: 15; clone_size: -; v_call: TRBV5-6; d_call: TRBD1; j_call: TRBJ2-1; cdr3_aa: CASRRRQGTYNEQFF; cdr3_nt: TGTGCCAGCAGGAGAAGACAGGGGACCTACAATGAGCAGTTCTTC
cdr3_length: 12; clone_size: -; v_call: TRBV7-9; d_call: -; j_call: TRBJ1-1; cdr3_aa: CASSFAAGEAFF; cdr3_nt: TGTGCCAGCAGCTTCGCCGCGGGTGAAGCTTTCTTT
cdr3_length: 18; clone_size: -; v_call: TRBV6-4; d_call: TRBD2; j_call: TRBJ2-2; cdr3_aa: CASSDSVVGGKDTGELFF; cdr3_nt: TGTGCCAGCAGTGACTCGGTCGTGGGGGGGAAGGACACCGGGGAGCTGTTTTTT
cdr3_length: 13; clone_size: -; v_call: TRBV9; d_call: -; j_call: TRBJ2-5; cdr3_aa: CASSAGGPETQYF; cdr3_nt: TGTGCCAGCAGCGCCGGAGGGCCGGAGACCCAGTACTTC
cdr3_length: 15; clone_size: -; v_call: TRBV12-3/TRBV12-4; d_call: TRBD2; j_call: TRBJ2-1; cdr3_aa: CASRDGLAGGNEQFF; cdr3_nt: TGTGCCAGCAGGGACGGACTAGCGGGGGGCAATGAGCAGTTCTTC